These T cell receptor beta chains were read from a single sample in a study of cytomegalovirus exposure and HLA in healthy donors. Method: immunoSEQ multiplex PCR; TCRdb's copy keeps in-frame clones and lacks some. The data show some 110,000 clones, 65% to 85% seen once. Sequencing was carried out using PBMCs. These receptors were obtained from a man in his fifties in good health and CMV-seropositive. The CDR3 runs from the conserved cysteine through the conserved F or W. A D gene is named only where the DNA matches it firmly. Clone sizes are given selectively: once, few, many, or a class where the clone is expanded.

D gene,J gene,V gene,clone size,CDR3 DNA,CDR3 protein
-,TRBJ1-1,TRBV29-1,-,TGCAGCGGGGGGCAGGGGAACACTGAAGCTTTCTTT,CSGGQGNTEAFF
TRBD1,TRBJ2-7,TRBV2,few,TGTGCCAGCACCTCGGGACAGTTCTACGAGCAGTACTTC,CASTSGQFYEQYF
-,TRBJ1-3,TRBV6-1,few,TGTGCCAGCATCCTCTCTGGAAACACCATATATTTT,CASILSGNTIYF
-,TRBJ2-3,TRBV7-2,-,TGTGCCAGCAGCTTTTTCTCGGGGGGCTTAGGAGATACGCAGTATTTT,CASSFFSGGLGDTQYF
-,TRBJ1-2,TRBV7-2,-,TGTGCCAGCAGCTCCAGCAGGGGATTGGGCTACACCTTC,CASSSSRGLGYTF
TRBD1,TRBJ1-6,TRBV13,-,TGTGCCAGCAGCACCCAGACAGGGACCAATAATTCACCCCTCCACTTT,CASSTQTGTNNSPLHF
-,TRBJ2-3,TRBV18,-,TGTGCCAGCTCACCACCAACTAGCACAGATACGCAGTATTTT,CASSPPTSTDTQYF
-,TRBJ2-1,TRBV4-3,-,TGCGCCAGCAGCGAGGAAGGGACTCACCGGAATGAGCAGTTCTTC,CASSEEGTHRNEQFF
TRBD1,TRBJ1-5,TRBV28,-,TGTGCCAGCAGTCTTCGGGACAGGGGGCGAGGTCAGCCCCAGCATTTT,CASSLRDRGRGQPQHF
-,TRBJ1-1,TRBV5-1,-,TGCGCCAGCAGCTTGCGCGGAGAAATGAACGCTGAAGCTTTCTTT,CASSLRGEMNAEAFF
-,TRBJ2-6,TRBV5-4,-,TGTGCCAGCAGCCCACAGAGATCTGGGGCCAACGTCCTGACTTTC,CASSPQRSGANVLTF
TRBD1,TRBJ2-1,TRBV2,-,TGTGCCAGCGCCGGGACAGGGGAAGATGAGCAGTTCTTC,CASAGTGEDEQFF
TRBD2,TRBJ2-5,TRBV7-6,-,TGTGCCAGCAGCTTAGCTCGCGGGGGACGGGGGGAGACCCAGTACTTC,CASSLARGGRGETQYF
-,TRBJ2-5,TRBV9,few,TGTGCCAGCAGCGTACCCGGACAGGAGACCCAGTACTTC,CASSVPGQETQYF
TRBD2,TRBJ2-3,TRBV7-2,-,TGTGCCAGCAGCAAACTAGCGGGGGGGGATACGCAGTATTTT,CASSKLAGGDTQYF
-,TRBJ2-7,TRBV5-1,once,TGCGCCAGCCCCCCGCCGGGGAGCTCCTACGAGCAGTACTTC,CASPPPGSSYEQYF
-,TRBJ2-2,TRBV14,-,TGTGCCAGCAGCCTCGCGAACACCGGGGAGCTGTTTTTT,CASSLANTGELFF
-,TRBJ1-5,TRBV7-2,-,TGTGCCAGCAGCTTAGCGCTGGGGCCTCAGCCCCAGCATTTT,CASSLALGPQPQHF
TRBD1,TRBJ1-3,TRBV5-6,few,TGTGCCAGCAGCGGGCGGGGACAGCTCTCTGGAAACACCATATATTTT,CASSGRGQLSGNTIYF
-,TRBJ1-3,TRBV5-5,-,TGTGCCAGCAGCTTGGCCGTCACAGGGCCAGGAAACACCATATATTTT,CASSLAVTGPGNTIYF
TRBD1,TRBJ2-7,TRBV27,once,TGTGCCAGCAGTTTATTAGGGGCAGGGGGATACGAGCAGTACTTC,CASSLLGAGGYEQYF
TRBD1,TRBJ2-7,TRBV11-2,-,TGTGCCAGCAGCTTAGAGGACAGGGGACCCTACGAGCAGTACTTC,CASSLEDRGPYEQYF
TRBD1,TRBJ1-5,TRBV7-8,once,TGTGCCAGCAGCGCGACAGGGGATTATCAGCCCCAGCATTTT,CASSATGDYQPQHF
-,TRBJ1-5,TRBV7-6,-,TGTGCCAGCAGCTCGGGCGGGCATAGCAATCAGCCCCAGCATTTT,CASSSGGHSNQPQHF
-,TRBJ1-5,TRBV28,-,TGTGCCAGCAGCCGCGCGGGGCTGGGAGAAAATCAGCCCCAGCATTTT,CASSRAGLGENQPQHF
-,TRBJ1-2,TRBV11-3,-,TGTGCCAGCAGCTTAGCGGGCAACAGGATGGGCTACACCTTC,CASSLAGNRMGYTF
TRBD2,TRBJ2-1,TRBV15,-,TGTGCCACCAGCAGAGGGGCTAGCGGGAGTTATGAGCAGTTCTTC,CATSRGASGSYEQFF
TRBD2,TRBJ2-5,TRBV19,-,TGTGCCACCTCCGAACTAGCGGCCTCCAACCGTGAGACCCAGTACTTC,CATSELAASNRETQYF
TRBD2,TRBJ2-7,TRBV5-1,-,TGCGCCAGCAGCTCGGGGAGAGGTGGCGGGAGGGCCAGCGAGCAGTACTTC,CASSSGRGGGRASEQYF
TRBD2,TRBJ2-2,TRBV4-3,-,TGCGCCAGCAGCCAAGATTCGGTCGCGGGGGGGCAGAGCGGGGAGCTGTTTTTT,CASSQDSVAGGQSGELFF
-,TRBJ1-3,TRBV7-2,-,TGTGCCAGCAGCTTAGCGCTAGGTGGGGGCAGGGGTGCTGGAAACACCATATATTTT,CASSLALGGGRGAGNTIYF
TRBD1,TRBJ1-1,TRBV4-1,-,TGCGCCAGCAGCCGACAGGGGAACACTGAAGCTTTCTTT,CASSRQGNTEAFF
-,TRBJ1-5,TRBV29-1,-,TGCAGCGCCTCGGGGGGTTTTGATCAGCCCCAGCATTTT,CSASGGFDQPQHF
-,TRBJ1-6,TRBV5-1,-,TGCGCCAGCAGCTTGGGCCACAGGACCAATTCACCCCTCCACTTT,CASSLGHRTNSPLHF
-,TRBJ2-1,TRBV10-2,-,TGCGCCAGCAGTGGGGTCGGGCAGGGGTACTACAATGAGCAGTTCTTC,CASSGVGQGYYNEQFF
-,TRBJ1-3,TRBV5-1,-,TGCGCCAGCAGCTTGGAGTGGCGGGGAAACACCATATATTTT,CASSLEWRGNTIYF
TRBD1,TRBJ2-5,TRBV7-2,few,TGTGCCAGCAGCCCGCAGCCAAGGACAGGGGGAAGGGAGACCCAGTACTTC,CASSPQPRTGGRETQYF
-,TRBJ2-3,TRBV11-3,-,TGTGCCAGCAGCCCGGCGGGGATGACTCCTAGCACAGATACGCAGTATTTT,CASSPAGMTPSTDTQYF
TRBD1,TRBJ1-4,TRBV9,-,TGTGCCAGCACCCGACAAGACAGGGGGAATGAAAAACTGTTTTTT,CASTRQDRGNEKLFF
TRBD2,TRBJ2-1,TRBV18,once,TGTGCCAGCTCACCATGGCGGGAGGGCCGCAATGAGCAGTTCTTC,CASSPWREGRNEQFF
-,TRBJ2-1,TRBV10-1,-,TGCGCCAGCAGCCGGGAAATTTACAATGAGCAGTTCTTC,CASSREIYNEQFF
-,TRBJ1-2,TRBV11-2,-,TGTGCCAGCAGCTTAGAGCCACAGTCTCCTGGCTACACCTTC,CASSLEPQSPGYTF
TRBD1,TRBJ2-7,TRBV10-1,-,TGCGCCAGCAGTGATTCGACAGGGGACAACGAGCAGTACTTC,CASSDSTGDNEQYF
-,TRBJ1-5,TRBV21-1,-,TGTGCCAGCAGCAACGGGGAGGGCAGGGCCTGCAATCAGCCCCAGCATTTT,CASSNGEGRACNQPQHF
TRBD1,TRBJ2-3,TRBV10-3,-,TGTGCCATCAGTGAGTCGCGGCAGGGGGTAGATACGCAGTATTTT,CAISESRQGVDTQYF
TRBD1,TRBJ2-5,TRBV14,-,TGTGCCAGCAGTCAAAACAGGGGGCAGCAAGAGACCCAGTACTTC,CASSQNRGQQETQYF
-,TRBJ2-1,TRBV11-2,-,TGTGCCAGCAGCTTTGCGTCTGTCCAGTTCTTC,CASSFASVQFF
TRBD1,TRBJ1-2,TRBV19,-,TGTGCCAGTAGCACAGGGGTTGCGAACTATGGCTACACCTTC,CASSTGVANYGYTF
TRBD1,TRBJ1-2,TRBV5-1,-,TGCGCCAGCAGCTTGGGGGCCGGGACAGCTAATTTCGGCTACACCTTC,CASSLGAGTANFGYTF
TRBD2,TRBJ2-7,TRBV7-9,-,TGTGCCAGCAGCCCAATTAGCGGGAGCTCCTACGAGCAGTACTTC,CASSPISGSSYEQYF
TRBD2,TRBJ2-5,TRBV27,-,TGTGCCAGCAGTTTGAGAAGGGGAGGGCAAGAGACCCAGTACTTC,CASSLRRGGQETQYF